This T cell receptor beta chain comes out of a study of blood T cell repertoires in COVID-19. The overall study: Both acute and convalescent COVID-19 samples were obtained from the United States, Italy and Spain.

This CDR3 has 16 amino acids. V shed 1 base and J 12 bases; nucleotides not matched to a gene: 11. Germline-derived CDR1 and CDR2 are SEHNR and FQNEAQ (reference sequence). Clones were sequenced by immunoSEQ multiplex PCR, and TCRdb holds only the in-frame ones, with some missing. The sample records 200,000 to 250,000 clones, 85% to 90% being singletons. The receptor comes from a man aged 30 to 39 who had been exposed to COVID-19. Sequencing was done on a sample of PBMCs or T cells enriched from blood (not recorded which). The J gene is TRBJ2-1, the V gene TRBV7-9; 11 positions match TRBD2. Written as DNA, the CDR3 is TGTGCCAGCAGCTTAGTTACTAGCGGGGGTGCAATTAGGCAGTTCTTC. Translated: CASSLVTSGGAIRQFF.